This T cell receptor (beta chain) comes out of a study of blood T cell repertoires in COVID-19 (dated by TCRdb to 2018 to 2021). With respect to the entire study: Samples covering the acute and convalescent phases of COVID-19 were provided by collaborators in the United States, Italy and Spain. Samples were obtained from the ongoing ImmuneRACE study (first 160 participants) and from 1,200 or so subjects provided by 6 global collaborators. The material from the prospective study consisted of cDNA or gDNA derived from T cells, B-cell-depleted T cells, or PBMCs. Deeply sampled blood TCRbeta repertoires from subjects exposed to, actively infected with, or recovered from COVID-19 were included in the dataset. A freely available public database, intended as a resource for researchers studying the immune response to SARS-CoV-2, is where the repertoires were released. Where HLA class I and class II types were available, the types were taken from metadata supplied by the sample provider, not from assay-based typing. The sample metadata nearly always contained a de-identified subject ID, COVID-19 status, age in years and sex.

Details on this clone: Its antigen target is currently unknown. No quality values exist for individual bases; no much larger clone is one base distant.

Broader findings and caveats from the paper: Clinical and demographic metadata were provided uncurated, with the amount varying by source and participant.

Whole blood was collected in K2EDTA tubes by collaborating institutions according to the institutions' own protocols. For TCRbeta analysis, collaborators shipped samples as frozen whole blood, isolated PBMCs, or DNA extracted from either of those sample types. TCRbeta CDR3 regions were amplified from genomic DNA using the immunoSEQ Assay, a bias-controlled multiplex PCR. As for the original processing: Nucleated cell counts per sample were estimated from amplification of reference gene primers within the assay. To quantify the absolute abundance of each unique TCRbeta CDR3 rearrangement, sequence reads were collapsed and filtered. Productive Simpson clonality was computed per sample as the square root of Simpson's diversity index over productive rearrangements. The table was pulled from immuneACCESS by TCRdb, which kept in-frame rearrangements only. Such tables lose some clones; where checked, under half of the loss comes from unresolved V genes, and the rest has no known cause. V, J and clone size were drawn from that table, and D and trimming were deduced from the DNA. The sample records roughly 190,000 clones, roughly nine tenths of which are singletons. The ten largest clones add up to about 6.5% of the sample.

Including cysteine and phenylalanine, the CDR3 has 14 amino acids. The kept DNA is CDR3 alone, 42 bases in frame from the first base. V drops 3 bases and J drops 8 bases, leaving 15 bases in between. CDR1 and CDR2, per the germline V gene, are SGHRS and YFSETQ. The source of this sequence is an elderly woman in a cohort sampled during active or convalescent COVID-19. The sequenced material came from peripheral blood. The V and J segments used are TRBV5-1 and TRBJ2-4; the D gene is perhaps TRBD2, on 7 matching bases. The sequence in DNA is TGCGCCAGCAGCTCTATTAAAGGGGGGGACATTCAGTACTTC. Translated, it gives CASSSIKGGDIQYF.